A selection of T cell receptor beta chains follows, all from one sample in a study of shared clonotypes between healthy human individuals. This table comes from immunoSEQ multiplex PCR, and its TCRdb copy is limited to in-frame clones, with some not included. The sample yields over a million clones, around 78% seen once. The sequenced sample consisted of memory CD4+ T cells from PBMCs. These receptors were collected from a man aged 18 to 30 in good health. Some clones in this sample may be carry-over from other donors' samples. CDR3s include the opening cysteine and the closing phenylalanine or tryptophan. The D gene is left open where the match is weak. The listing skips clone size in some rows; elsewhere it reads once, few, many or a size class.

size | D | J | V | CDR3 | DNA
. | . | TRBJ2-5 | TRBV15 | CATSRGTDQETQYF | TGTGCCACCAGCCGGGGGACAGACCAAGAGACCCAGTACTTC
. | . | TRBJ2-1 | TRBV19 | CASSFQTGDEQFF | TGTGCCAGTAGTTTCCAGACCGGGGATGAGCAGTTCTTC
. | TRBD2 | TRBJ2-5 | TRBV2 | CASKDFPRLAGGETQYF | TGTGCCAGCAAAGATTTCCCCAGACTAGCGGGAGGAGAGACCCAGTACTTC
. | . | TRBJ1-1 | TRBV30 | CAWSLGPQTEAFF | TGTGCCTGGAGTCTGGGCCCGCAGACTGAAGCTTTCTTT
. | . | TRBJ1-1 | TRBV5-5 | CASSLEPDTEAFF | TGTGCCAGCAGCTTGGAGCCAGACACTGAAGCTTTCTTT
. | . | TRBJ2-1 | TRBV29-1 | CSVEGSIGVDEQFF | TGCAGCGTTGAAGGCTCGATTGGAGTCGATGAGCAGTTCTTC
. | . | TRBJ2-7 | TRBV29-1 | CSALRDGYEQYF | TGCAGCGCCCTCCGGGACGGCTACGAGCAGTACTTC
. | . | TRBJ1-2 | TRBV6-1 | CASSEDTARIYGYTF | TGTGCCAGCAGCGAGGACACCGCTAGGATCTATGGCTACACCTTC
once | TRBD1 | TRBJ2-7 | TRBV7-9 | CASSLKGQHLYEQYF | TGTGCCAGCAGCTTAAAGGGACAGCATCTCTACGAGCAGTACTTC
. | . | TRBJ2-7 | TRBV7-2 | CASSLRAIPSYEQYF | TGTGCCAGCAGCTTAAGGGCCATCCCTTCCTACGAGCAGTACTTC
. | . | TRBJ2-6 | TRBV4-3 | CASSPQAGAGANVLTF | TGCGCCAGCAGCCCCCAGGCAGGGGCTGGGGCCAACGTCCTGACTTTC
once | TRBD1 | TRBJ2-1 | TRBV28 | CASSLRTGANSYNEQFF | TGTGCCAGCAGTTTGAGAACAGGGGCGAATTCCTACAATGAGCAGTTCTTC
. | . | TRBJ2-3 | TRBV30 | CAWADWILTDTQYF | TGTGCCTGGGCCGACTGGATCCTCACAGATACGCAGTATTTT
once | TRBD1 | TRBJ2-1 | TRBV7-2 | CASSLARTGGLSYNEQFF | TGTGCCAGCAGCTTAGCTAGGACAGGGGGTCTCTCCTACAATGAGCAGTTCTTC
. | . | TRBJ2-7 | TRBV19 | CASSMETYYEQYF | TGTGCCAGTAGTATGGAAACGTATTACGAGCAGTACTTC
. | . | TRBJ2-3 | TRBV18 | CASSTPQGGLTDTQYF | TGTGCCAGCTCCACCCCCCAGGGCGGCCTCACAGATACGCAGTATTTT